Reported below is one TCR beta chain. This CDR3 contains 13 residues. Germline CDR1 reads WSHSY; CDR2 reads SAAADI. The ends were cut back, 1 base at V and 6 bases at J, with 9 bases in the middle. Measured with immunoSEQ multiplex PCR; TCRdb has only the in-frame clones, and not every one. The sample yields about 330,000 clones, over 75% seen once. The data stem from a study of blood T cell repertoires in COVID-19. The chain couples TRBV10-2 to TRBJ1-1, with D maybe TRBD1 (5 bases). The clonotype comes from a human donor in a cohort sampled during active COVID-19. What was sequenced was peripheral blood. Here the CDR3 reads CASSEFRGPEAFF. DNA for the CDR3: TGCGCCAGCAGTGAGTTTAGGGGCCCTGAAGCTTTCTTT.